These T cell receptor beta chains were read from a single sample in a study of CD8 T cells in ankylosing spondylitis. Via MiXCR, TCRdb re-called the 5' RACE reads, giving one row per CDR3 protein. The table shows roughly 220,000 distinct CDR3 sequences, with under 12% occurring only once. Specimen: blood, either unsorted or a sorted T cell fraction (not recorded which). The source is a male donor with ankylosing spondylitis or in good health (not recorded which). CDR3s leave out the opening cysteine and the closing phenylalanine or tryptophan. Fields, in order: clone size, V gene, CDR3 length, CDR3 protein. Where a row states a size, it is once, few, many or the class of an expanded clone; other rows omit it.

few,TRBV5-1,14,ASSPDRGRRQETQY
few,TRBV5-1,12,ASSFTGEVDTQY
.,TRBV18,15,ASSPPITGVNTGELF
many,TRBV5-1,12,ASSLDGSDTEAF
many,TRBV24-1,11,ATSDLRSYEQY
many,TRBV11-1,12,ASSLEDSGNTIY
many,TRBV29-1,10,SARGDNEKLF
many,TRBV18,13,ASSPDTGLGNTQY
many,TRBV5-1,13,ASSAQSTGTDTQY
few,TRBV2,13,ASSEGQALGYGYT
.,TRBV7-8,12,ASSITGDITEAF
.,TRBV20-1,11,SVRLAGPETQY
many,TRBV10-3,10,ATTSGVDEQY
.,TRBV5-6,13,ASSPSFGVGTEAF